This T cell receptor (beta chain) was captured in a study of shared clonotypes between healthy human individuals. Data came from immunoSEQ multiplex PCR; TCRdb stores just in-frame clones and leaves some out. Of roughly 2 million clones listed, around 95% are singletons. The CDR3 is 14 amino acids. V dropped 3 bases and J dropped 6 bases, with 13 bases sitting between them. The germline V gene encodes CDR1 SGDLS and CDR2 YYNGEE. Source material: naive CD4+ T cells sorted from blood. Subset given: CD45RA+ positively selected. The chain carries TRBV9 and TRBJ2-1, with a tentative D call TRBD2 (6 bases). The sequence was collected from a man aged 18-30 years in good health. The CDR3: CASSARAGGNEQFF. CDR3 sequence (DNA): TGTGCCAGCAGCGCTCGGGCCGGGGGCAATGAGCAGTTCTTC.